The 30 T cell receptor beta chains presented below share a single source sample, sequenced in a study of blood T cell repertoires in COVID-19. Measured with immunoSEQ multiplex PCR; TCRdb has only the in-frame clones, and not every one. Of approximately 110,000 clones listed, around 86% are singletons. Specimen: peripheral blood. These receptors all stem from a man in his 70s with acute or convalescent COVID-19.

The CDR3 protein is CSVVRDFGGYGYTF. The CDR3 nucleotides read TGCAGCGTTGTGAGGGACTTTGGGGGCTATGGCTACACCTTC. V and J are TRBV29-1 and TRBJ1-2; the D gene is possibly TRBD1 (5 bases). Germline V lookup: CDR1 SQVTM, CDR2 ANQGSEA. Trimming removed 4 bases from V and 4 bases from J, with 16 bases in between. The CDR3 is 14 residues long. The complete variable domain, with remaining parts taken from reference TRBV29-1 and TRBJ1-2, reads SAVISQKPSRDICQRGTSLTIQCQVDSQVTMMFWYRQQPGQSLTLIATANQGSEATYESGFVIDKFPISRPNLTFSTLTVSNMSPEDSSIYLCSVVRDFGGYGYTFGSGTRLTVV.

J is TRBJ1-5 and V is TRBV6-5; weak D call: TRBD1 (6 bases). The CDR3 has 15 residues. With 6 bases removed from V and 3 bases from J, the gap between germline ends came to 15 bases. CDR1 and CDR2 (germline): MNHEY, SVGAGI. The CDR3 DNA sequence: TGTGCCAGCAGCCTGGGGGCGCAAAACAATCAGCCCCAGCATTTT. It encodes CASSLGAQNNQPQHF.

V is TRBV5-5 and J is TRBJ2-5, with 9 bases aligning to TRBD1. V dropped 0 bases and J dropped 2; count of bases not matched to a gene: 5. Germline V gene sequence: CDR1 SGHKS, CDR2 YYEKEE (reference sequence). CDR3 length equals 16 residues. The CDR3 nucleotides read TGTGCCAGCAGCTTGGGGGACAGGGTCTGGCAAGAGACCCAGTACTTC. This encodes CASSLGDRVWQETQYF.

The chain's CDR3 is CASSHHRGGDGYTF. The CDR3 DNA sequence: TGTGCCAGCAGCCACCATAGAGGGGGAGATGGCTACACCTTC. The gene calls are TRBV3-1 (or the pseudogene TRBV3-2) and TRBJ1-2; D may be TRBD1 (6 bases). The germline V and J ends were trimmed by 3 bases and 6 bases, with 14 bases remaining between them. This CDR3 is built from 14 residues. Germline V gives CDR1 LGHDT, CDR2 YNNKEL (reference sequence).

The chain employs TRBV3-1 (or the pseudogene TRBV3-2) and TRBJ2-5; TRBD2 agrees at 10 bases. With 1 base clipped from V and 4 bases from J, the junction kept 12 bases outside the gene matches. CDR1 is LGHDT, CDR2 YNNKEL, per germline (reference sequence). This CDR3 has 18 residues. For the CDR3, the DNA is TGTGCCAGCAGCCAAGTAGAAGGCAGCGGGAGGGCCGTAGAGACCCAGTACTTC. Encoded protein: CASSQVEGSGRAVETQYF.

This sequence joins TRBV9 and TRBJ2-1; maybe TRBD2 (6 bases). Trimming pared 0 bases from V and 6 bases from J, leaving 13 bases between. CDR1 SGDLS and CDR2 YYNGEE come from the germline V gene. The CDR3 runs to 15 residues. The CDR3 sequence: CASSVAAGRFNEQFF. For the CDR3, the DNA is TGTGCCAGCAGCGTAGCGGCAGGGAGGTTCAATGAGCAGTTCTTC.

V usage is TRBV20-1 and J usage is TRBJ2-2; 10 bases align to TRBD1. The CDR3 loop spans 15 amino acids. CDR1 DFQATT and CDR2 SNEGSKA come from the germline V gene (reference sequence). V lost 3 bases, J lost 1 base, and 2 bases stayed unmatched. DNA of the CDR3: TGCAGTGCTAGTGGGACAGGGGTGAACACCGGGGAGCTGTTTTTT. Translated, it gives CSASGTGVNTGELFF.

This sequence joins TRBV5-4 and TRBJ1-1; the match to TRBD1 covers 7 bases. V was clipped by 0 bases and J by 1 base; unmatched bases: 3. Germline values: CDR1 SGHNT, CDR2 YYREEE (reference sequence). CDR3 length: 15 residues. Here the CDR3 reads CASSLGGQQNTEAFF. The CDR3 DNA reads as TGTGCCAGCAGCTTGGGGGGACAGCAGAACACTGAAGCTTTCTTT.

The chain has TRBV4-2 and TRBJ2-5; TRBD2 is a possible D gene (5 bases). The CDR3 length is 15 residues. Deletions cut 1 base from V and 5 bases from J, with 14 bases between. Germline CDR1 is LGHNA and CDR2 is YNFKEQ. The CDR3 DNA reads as TGTGCCAGCAGCCAAGGAGGGCCCGTTCTGGAGACCCAGTACTTC. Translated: CASSQGGPVLETQYF.

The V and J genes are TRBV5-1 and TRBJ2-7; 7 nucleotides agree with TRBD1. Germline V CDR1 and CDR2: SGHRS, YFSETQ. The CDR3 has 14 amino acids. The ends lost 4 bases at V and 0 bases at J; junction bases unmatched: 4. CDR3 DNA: TGCGCCAGCAGCCGGGACAGTAACTCCTACGAGCAGTACTTC. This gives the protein CASSRDSNSYEQYF.

The CDR3 spells CASSGQGFVPLHF. The CDR3 bases are TGTGCCAGCAGTGGACAGGGGTTTGTACCCCTCCACTTT. The V call is TRBV25-1, the J call TRBJ1-6, with TRBD1 matching over 8 bases. V trimming: 4 bases; J trimming: 12 bases; junction bases outside the gene matches: 5. Germline CDR1 and CDR2: MGHDK and SYGVNS. This CDR3 is 13 amino acids long.

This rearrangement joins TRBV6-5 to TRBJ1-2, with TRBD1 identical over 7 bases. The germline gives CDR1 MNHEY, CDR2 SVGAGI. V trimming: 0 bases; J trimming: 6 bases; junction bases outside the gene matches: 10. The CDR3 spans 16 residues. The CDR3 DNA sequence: TGTGCCAGCAGTTACTCCCCCTCCGGGACAGACCATGGCTACACCTTC. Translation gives CASSYSPSGTDHGYTF.

The CDR3 DNA sequence: TGTGCCAGCAGCCCGGGGACTCCCGGTACGCAGTATTTT. Its protein is CASSPGTPGTQYF. This chain joins TRBV7-3 and TRBJ2-3, with TRBD2 as a possible D gene (6 bases). The germline V and J ends were trimmed by 5 bases and 8 bases, with 14 bases remaining between them. Per germline, CDR1 SGHTA and CDR2 FQGTGA. The CDR3 spans 13 residues.

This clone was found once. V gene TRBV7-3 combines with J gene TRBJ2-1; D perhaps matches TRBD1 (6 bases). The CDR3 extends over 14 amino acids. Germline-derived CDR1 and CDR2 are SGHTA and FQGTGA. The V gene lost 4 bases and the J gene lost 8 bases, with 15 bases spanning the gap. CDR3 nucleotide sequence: TGTGCCAGCAGCTCCGCAGGGGCGCATGATGAGCAGTTCTTC. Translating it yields CASSSAGAHDEQFF.

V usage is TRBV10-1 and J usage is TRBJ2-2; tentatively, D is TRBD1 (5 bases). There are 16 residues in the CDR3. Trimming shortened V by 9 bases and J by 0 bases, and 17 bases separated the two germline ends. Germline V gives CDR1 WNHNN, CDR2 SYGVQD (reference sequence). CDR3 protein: CARGPKRQTNTGELFF. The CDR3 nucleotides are TGCGCCAGGGGGCCCAAGAGGCAAACGAACACCGGGGAGCTGTTTTTT.

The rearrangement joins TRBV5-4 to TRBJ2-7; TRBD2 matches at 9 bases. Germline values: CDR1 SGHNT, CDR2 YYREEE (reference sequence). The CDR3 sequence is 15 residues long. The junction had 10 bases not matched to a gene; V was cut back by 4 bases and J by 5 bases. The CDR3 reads CASSPMTSGFHEQYF. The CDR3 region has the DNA TGTGCCAGCAGCCCGATGACTAGCGGCTTTCACGAGCAGTACTTC.

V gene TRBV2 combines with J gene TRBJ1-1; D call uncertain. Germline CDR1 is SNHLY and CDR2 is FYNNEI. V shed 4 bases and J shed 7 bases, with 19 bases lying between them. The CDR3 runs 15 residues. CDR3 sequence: CASSARVELGREAFF. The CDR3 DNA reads TGTGCCAGCAGTGCACGGGTTGAATTGGGTCGTGAAGCTTTCTTT.

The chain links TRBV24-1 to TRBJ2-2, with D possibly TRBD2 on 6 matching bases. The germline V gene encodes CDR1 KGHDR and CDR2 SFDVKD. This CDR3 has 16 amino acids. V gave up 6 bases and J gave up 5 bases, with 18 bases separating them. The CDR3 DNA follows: TGTGCCACCAGTCAGCCGGTAGGGGCGGGGACCGGGGAGCTGTTTTTT. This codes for CATSQPVGAGTGELFF.

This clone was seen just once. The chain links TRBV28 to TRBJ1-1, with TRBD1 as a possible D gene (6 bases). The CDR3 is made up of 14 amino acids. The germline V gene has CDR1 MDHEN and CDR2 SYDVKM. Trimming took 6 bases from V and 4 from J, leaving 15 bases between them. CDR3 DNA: TGTGCCAGCAGACCGGCGGGGGCGGTCACTGAAGCTTTCTTT. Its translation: CASRPAGAVTEAFF. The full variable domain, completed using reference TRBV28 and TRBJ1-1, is DVKVTQSSRYLVKRTGEKVFLECVQDMDHENMFWYRQDPGLGLRLIYFSYDVKMKEKGDIPEGYSVSREKKERFSLILESASTNQTSMYLCASRPAGAVTEAFFGQGTRLTVV.

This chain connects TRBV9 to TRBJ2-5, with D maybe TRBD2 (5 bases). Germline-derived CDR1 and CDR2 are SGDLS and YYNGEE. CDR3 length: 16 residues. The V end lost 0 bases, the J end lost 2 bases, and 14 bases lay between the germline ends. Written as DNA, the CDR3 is TGTGCCAGCAGCGTAGCCTTACTAGGAGAGCAAGAGACCCAGTACTTC. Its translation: CASSVALLGEQETQYF.

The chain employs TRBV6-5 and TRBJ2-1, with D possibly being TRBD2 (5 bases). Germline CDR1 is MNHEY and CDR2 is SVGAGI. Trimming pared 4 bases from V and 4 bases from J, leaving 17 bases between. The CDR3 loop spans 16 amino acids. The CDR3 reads CASSWISATRYNEQFF. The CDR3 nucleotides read TGTGCCAGCAGTTGGATTAGCGCGACCCGGTACAATGAGCAGTTCTTC.

As DNA, the CDR3 is TGTGCCAGCAGCCCTAGCACAGGGGGTGGCGAGCAGTACTTC. This gives the protein CASSPSTGGGEQYF. The V gene is TRBV3-1 (or the pseudogene TRBV3-2), the J gene TRBJ2-7; 8 nucleotides agree with TRBD1. Per germline, CDR1 LGHDT and CDR2 YNNKEL (reference sequence). The CDR3 totals 14 residues. The J segment lost 6 bases and the V segment lost 4 bases, leaving 8 bases of the junction unmatched.

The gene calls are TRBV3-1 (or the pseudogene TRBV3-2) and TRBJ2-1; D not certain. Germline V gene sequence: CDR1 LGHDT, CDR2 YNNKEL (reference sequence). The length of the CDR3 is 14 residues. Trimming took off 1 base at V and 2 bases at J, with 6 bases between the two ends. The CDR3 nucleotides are TGTGCCAGCAGCCAAGGTCAGGCCTACAATGAGCAGTTCTTC. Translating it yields CASSQGQAYNEQFF.

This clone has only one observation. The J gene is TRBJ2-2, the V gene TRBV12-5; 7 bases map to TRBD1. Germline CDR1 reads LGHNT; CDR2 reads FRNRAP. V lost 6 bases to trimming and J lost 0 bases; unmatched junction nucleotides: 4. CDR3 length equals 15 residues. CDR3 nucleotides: TGTGCTAGTGGCACCGACAGGGCGAACACCGGGGAGCTGTTTTTT. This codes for CASGTDRANTGELFF.

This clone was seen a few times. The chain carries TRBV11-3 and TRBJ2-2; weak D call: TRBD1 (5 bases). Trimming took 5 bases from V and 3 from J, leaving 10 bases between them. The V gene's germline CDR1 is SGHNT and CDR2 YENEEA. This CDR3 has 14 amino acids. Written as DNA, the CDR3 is TGTGCCAGCAGCGGAAACAGGCACACCGGGGAGCTGTTTTTT. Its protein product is CASSGNRHTGELFF.

CDR3: CANGQGDSPLHF. The CDR3 coding sequence is TGTGCCAACGGACAGGGGGATTCACCCCTCCACTTT. V usage is TRBV10-3 and J usage is TRBJ1-6; TRBD1 agrees at 10 bases. The V gene end was trimmed by 10 bases and the J gene end by 8 bases; junction bases not matched to a gene: 2. The CDR3 has 12 residues. Germline CDR1 is ENHRY and CDR2 is SYGVKD.

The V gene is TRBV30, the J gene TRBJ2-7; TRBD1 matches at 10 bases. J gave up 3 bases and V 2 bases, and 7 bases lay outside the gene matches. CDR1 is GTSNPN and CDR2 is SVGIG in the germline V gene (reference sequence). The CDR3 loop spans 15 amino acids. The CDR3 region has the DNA TGTGCCTGGAGTATCGGGACAGGGGTACTCTACGAGCAGTACTTC. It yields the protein CAWSIGTGVLYEQYF.

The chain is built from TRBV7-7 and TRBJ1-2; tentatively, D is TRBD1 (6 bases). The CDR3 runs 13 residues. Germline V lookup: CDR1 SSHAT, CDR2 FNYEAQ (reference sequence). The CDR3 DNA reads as TGTGTTGGTGGGCGACAGGCCGTGTATGGCTACACCTTC. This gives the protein CVGGRQAVYGYTF.

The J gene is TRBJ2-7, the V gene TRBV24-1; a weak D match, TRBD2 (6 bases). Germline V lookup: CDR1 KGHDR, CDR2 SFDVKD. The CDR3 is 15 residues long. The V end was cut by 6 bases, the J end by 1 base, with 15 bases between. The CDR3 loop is CATSLGGVGSYEQYF. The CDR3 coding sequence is TGTGCCACCAGTCTCGGAGGGGTCGGGTCCTACGAGCAGTACTTC.

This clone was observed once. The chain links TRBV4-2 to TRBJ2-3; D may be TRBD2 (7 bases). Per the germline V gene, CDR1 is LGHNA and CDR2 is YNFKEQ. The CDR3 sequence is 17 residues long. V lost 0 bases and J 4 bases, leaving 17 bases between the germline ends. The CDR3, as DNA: TGTGCCAGCAGCCAAGAAATCCGGGGGGCTTTGGCAGATACGCAGTATTTT. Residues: CASSQEIRGALADTQYF.